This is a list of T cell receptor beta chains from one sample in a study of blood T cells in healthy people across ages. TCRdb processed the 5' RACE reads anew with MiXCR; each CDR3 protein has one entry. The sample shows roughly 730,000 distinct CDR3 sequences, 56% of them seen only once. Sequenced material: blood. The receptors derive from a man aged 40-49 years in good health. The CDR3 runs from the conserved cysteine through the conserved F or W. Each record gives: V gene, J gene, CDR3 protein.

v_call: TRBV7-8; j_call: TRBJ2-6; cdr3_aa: CASSLGVLANVLTF
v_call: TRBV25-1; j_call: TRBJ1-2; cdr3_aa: CASSEDKNYGYTF
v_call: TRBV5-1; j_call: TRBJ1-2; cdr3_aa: CASSLSLPGQIRYGYTF
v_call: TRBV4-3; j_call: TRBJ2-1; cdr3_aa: CASSPRIGGLAGGGSYNEQFF
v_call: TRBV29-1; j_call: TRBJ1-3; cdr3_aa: CSASPTGGNTIYF
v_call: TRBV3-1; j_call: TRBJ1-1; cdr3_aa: CASTSALSKVSEAFF
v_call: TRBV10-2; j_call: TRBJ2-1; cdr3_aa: CASREISGRGRQFF
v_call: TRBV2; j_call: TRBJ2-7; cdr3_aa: CASRTSGLAYEQYF
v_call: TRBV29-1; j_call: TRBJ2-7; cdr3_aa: CSTTSGSADEQYF
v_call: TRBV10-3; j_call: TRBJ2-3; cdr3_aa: CAISELSDTQYF
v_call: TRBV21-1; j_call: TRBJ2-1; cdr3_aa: CASRVNRVPEQFF
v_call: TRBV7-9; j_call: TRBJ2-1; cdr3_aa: CASSFLAGNYNEQFF
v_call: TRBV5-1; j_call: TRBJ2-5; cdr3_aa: CASTYPGGQETQYF
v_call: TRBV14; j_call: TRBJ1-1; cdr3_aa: CASSQDQGRPTLAFF
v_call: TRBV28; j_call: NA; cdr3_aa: CASTGDFYEQYF
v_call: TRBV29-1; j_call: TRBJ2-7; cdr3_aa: CSVGSGTAYEQYF
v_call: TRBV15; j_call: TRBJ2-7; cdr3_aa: CATSRDKGGTYEQYF
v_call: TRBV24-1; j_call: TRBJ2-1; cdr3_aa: CATALGQFGEQFF
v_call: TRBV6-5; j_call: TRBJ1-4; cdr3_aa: CASSYSSTTNEKLFF
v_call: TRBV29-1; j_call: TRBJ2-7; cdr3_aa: CSVDPSGSSYEQYF
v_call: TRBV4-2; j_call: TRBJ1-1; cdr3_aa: CASSQFTGTNTEAFF
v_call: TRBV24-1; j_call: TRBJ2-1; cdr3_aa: CATSDWSAYNEQFF
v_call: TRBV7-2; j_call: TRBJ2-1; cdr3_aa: CASSPNGRGIHNEQFF
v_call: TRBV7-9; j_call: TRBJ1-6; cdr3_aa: CASSSWGDSNSPLHF
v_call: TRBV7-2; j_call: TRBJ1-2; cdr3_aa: CASTRDRTIYGYTF
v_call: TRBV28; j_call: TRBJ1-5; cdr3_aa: CASSLSTFRTGMEPDSNQPQHF
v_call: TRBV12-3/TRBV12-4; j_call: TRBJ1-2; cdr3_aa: CASSGLLYGYTF
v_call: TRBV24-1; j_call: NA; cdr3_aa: CATSVPNRTGGCEQYF
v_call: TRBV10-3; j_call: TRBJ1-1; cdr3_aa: CAISYGGRLNTEAFF
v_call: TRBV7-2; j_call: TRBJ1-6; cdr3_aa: CASSLGNTQTRYRLSPLHF
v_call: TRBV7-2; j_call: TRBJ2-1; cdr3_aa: CASTLTSGSFNEQFF
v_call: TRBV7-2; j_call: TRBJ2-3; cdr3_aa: CASSLSGGAVDTQYF
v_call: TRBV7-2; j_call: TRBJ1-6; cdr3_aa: CASSSQGQTNNSPLHF
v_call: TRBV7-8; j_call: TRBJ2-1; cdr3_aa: CASSFPSGRGTNEQFF
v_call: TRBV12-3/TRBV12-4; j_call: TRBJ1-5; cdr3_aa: CASSHGQTNQPQHF
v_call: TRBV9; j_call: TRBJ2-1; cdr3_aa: CASGVLEGEQFF
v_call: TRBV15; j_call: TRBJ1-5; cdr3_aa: CATSRARGVGNQPQHF
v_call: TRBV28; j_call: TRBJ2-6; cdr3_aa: CASQRSSGANVLTF
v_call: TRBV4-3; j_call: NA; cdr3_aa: CVSSHVDRVFETQYF
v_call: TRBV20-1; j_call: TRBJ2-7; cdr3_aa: CSARAGTGSYEQYF
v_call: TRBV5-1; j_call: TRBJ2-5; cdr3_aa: CASSLTGQIGQETQYF
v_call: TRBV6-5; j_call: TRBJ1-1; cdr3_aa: CASSYFSVQQGINEAFF
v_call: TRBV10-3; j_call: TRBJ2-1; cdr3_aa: CAISDQKGYYEQFF
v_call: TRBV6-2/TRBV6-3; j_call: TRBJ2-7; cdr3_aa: CASSYPRGGVYEQYF
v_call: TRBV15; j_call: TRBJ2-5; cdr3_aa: CATTGTSGWETQYF
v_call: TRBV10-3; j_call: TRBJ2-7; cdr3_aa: CAISGGGTYEQYF
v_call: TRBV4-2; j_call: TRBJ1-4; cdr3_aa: CASSQDRGGEKLFF
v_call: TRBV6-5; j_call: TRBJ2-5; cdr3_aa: CASSYGGEQETQYF